This passage covers 6 T cell receptor beta chains from one sample sequenced in a study of T cell clones after liver transplantation. Libraries were prepared by immunoSEQ multiplex PCR; TCRdb keeps only in-frame clonotypes and omits some of them. The sample lists roughly 19,000 clones; approximately 84% were seen once. Sequencing used CD8+ T cells from blood, obtained 52 to 60 months after liver transplant. Receptors were obtained from a human patient who received a liver transplant. Some T cells may originate from the graft donor.

The V gene is TRBV13, the J gene TRBJ2-1; D not certain. V was shortened by 4 bases and J by 8 bases, with 6 bases between the two germline ends. The germline CDR1 and CDR2 sequences are PRHDT and FYEKMQ (reference sequence). The CDR3 has 11 amino acids. The CDR3: CASSSEYEQFF. CDR3 nucleotide sequence: TGTGCCAGCAGCTCGGAGTATGAGCAGTTCTTC.

The chain joins TRBV6-1 to TRBJ1-2; maybe TRBD1 (6 bases). The V end was cut by 2 bases, the J end by 5 bases, with 12 bases between. The V gene's germline CDR1 is MNHNS and CDR2 SASEGT. The CDR3 sequence is 14 residues long. The CDR3 region is CASSEYAGEYGYTF. The CDR3 region has the DNA TGTGCCAGCAGTGAATATGCAGGGGAATATGGCTACACCTTC.

The chain joins TRBV6-6 to TRBJ2-7, with D maybe TRBD2 (6 bases). The CDR3 has 15 amino acids. CDR1 is MNHNY and CDR2 is SVGAGI in the germline V gene (reference sequence). The ends were cut back, 2 bases at V and 3 bases at J, with 14 bases in the middle. This CDR3 is CASSYPPTGDYEQYF. The CDR3 DNA follows: TGTGCCAGCAGTTACCCCCCCACGGGGGACTACGAGCAGTACTTC.

V gene TRBV4-1 combines with J gene TRBJ2-7, with D tentatively TRBD1 (6 bases). Trimming pared 2 bases from V and 6 bases from J, leaving 11 bases between. The length of the CDR3 is 13 residues. Germline CDR1 reads MGHRA; CDR2 reads YSYEKL. Written as DNA, the CDR3 is TGCGCCAGCAGCCAATTCCGGGACATCGAGCAGTACTTC. Translation: CASSQFRDIEQYF.

This chain uses TRBV19 with TRBJ2-3; 9 nucleotides agree with TRBD2. The trim removed 6 bases at V and 0 bases at J, leaving 7 bases unmatched. Looked up from germline, CDR1 is LNHDA and CDR2 is SQIVND (reference sequence). The CDR3 consists of 16 residues. The CDR3 DNA sequence: TGTGCCAGTAGGACTAGCGGTTTATCTAGCACAGATACGCAGTATTTT. Residues: CASRTSGLSSTDTQYF.

The chain links TRBV13 to TRBJ2-3; TRBD2 agrees at 10 bases. V dropped 7 bases and J dropped 2; count of bases not matched to a gene: 12. CDR1 and CDR2 (germline): PRHDT, FYEKMQ (reference sequence). The CDR3 sequence is 17 residues long. The CDR3 DNA reads as TGTGCCAGCACCCTAGGCCTAGCGGGGGCCCTCACAGATACGCAGTATTTT. Its translation is CASTLGLAGALTDTQYF.